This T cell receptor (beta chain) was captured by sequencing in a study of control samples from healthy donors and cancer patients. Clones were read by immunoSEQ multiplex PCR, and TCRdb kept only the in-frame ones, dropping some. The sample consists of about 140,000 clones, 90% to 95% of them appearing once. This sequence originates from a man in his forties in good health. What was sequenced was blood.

CDR3 region: CASSPRGRPGANEKLFF. The CDR3 DNA sequence: TGTGCCAGCAGCCCGCGGGGGAGGCCGGGAGCTAATGAAAAACTGTTTTTT. The V gene is TRBV5-5, the J gene TRBJ1-4, with a possible D match to TRBD1 (5 bases). Trimming left V 4 bases short and J 3 bases short, with 19 bases between. The CDR3 is 17 residues long. Per the germline V gene, CDR1 is SGHKS and CDR2 is YYEKEE (reference sequence).